The rows below give T cell receptor beta chains drawn from one sample of a study of cytomegalovirus exposure and HLA in healthy donors. The repertoire was sequenced with immunoSEQ multiplex PCR; TCRdb's copy has only in-frame clones and lacks some. The sample yields 70,000 to 100,000 clones, approximately 80% seen once. The sequenced material came from PBMCs. The receptors originated from a woman aged 45-60 years in good health and CMV-seropositive. The CDR3 runs from the conserved cysteine through the conserved F or W. The D gene is left open where the match is weak. Clone size appears in some rows only: once, few, many, or a class for an expanded clone.

V gene	D gene	clone size	J gene	CDR3 DNA	CDR3 protein
TRBV19	.	.	TRBJ1-1	TGTGCCAGCCTAACAGGGAACACTGAAGCTTTCTTT	CASLTGNTEAFF
TRBV5-4	.	.	TRBJ2-2	TGTGCCAGCAGCTCCGGGGGGCCGGGCGGGGAGCTGTTTTTT	CASSSGGPGGELFF
TRBV2	TRBD1	.	TRBJ1-2	TGTGCCAGCAGGGGGGACAGGGGGTTTGGCTACACCTTC	CASRGDRGFGYTF
TRBV6-1	TRBD1	.	TRBJ1-2	TGTGCCAGCAGTGCCCTCCGGGACAGTCCGGGTGGCTACACCTTC	CASSALRDSPGGYTF
TRBV6-5	.	.	TRBJ1-3	TGTGCCAGCAGTCCGGAGTTCCACTCTGGAAACACCATATATTTT	CASSPEFHSGNTIYF
TRBV5-1	.	.	TRBJ2-1	TGCGCCAGCAGCTTGTTCCCGGGAGCCTACAATGAGCAGTTCTTC	CASSLFPGAYNEQFF
TRBV18	.	.	TRBJ2-5	TGTGCCAGCTCACCACCGAGCGGGGAGACCCAGTACTTC	CASSPPSGETQYF
TRBV9	TRBD2	.	TRBJ2-3	TGTGCCAGCAGCGGAATAGCGGGAGGCACAGATACGCAGTATTTT	CASSGIAGGTDTQYF
TRBV11-2	TRBD2	.	TRBJ2-7	TGTGCCAGCAGTAGCGCCGGGAGGGACGGTCCCTACGAGCAGTACTTC	CASSSAGRDGPYEQYF
TRBV4-1	TRBD1	.	TRBJ1-1	TGCGCCAGCAGCCAGGATCCCCGAGACAGGGGCCAGAACACTGAAGCTTTCTTT	CASSQDPRDRGQNTEAFF
TRBV5-1	TRBD1	.	TRBJ2-2	TGCGCCAGCAGCCCTAGACAGGGGACCGGGGAGCTGTTTTTT	CASSPRQGTGELFF
TRBV13	TRBD1	few	TRBJ1-2	TGTGCCAGCAGCCCAGGATATTTCGGGACAGGGGGCGATGGCTACACCTTC	CASSPGYFGTGGDGYTF
TRBV4-2	TRBD2	.	TRBJ2-1	TGTGCCAGCAGCCTACTACCCAGCGGGGGAGTCAATGAGCAGTTCTTC	CASSLLPSGGVNEQFF
TRBV6-5	TRBD1	.	TRBJ2-3	TGTGCCAGCAGTAGACAGGGGGCAACAGATACGCAGTATTTT	CASSRQGATDTQYF
TRBV2	.	once	TRBJ2-5	TGTGCCAGCACGGGCTGGCGGGGACCACAAGAGACCCAGTACTTC	CASTGWRGPQETQYF
TRBV5-1	.	.	TRBJ1-6	TGCGCCAGCAGCTTGATTTACGGACAGAGGAATTCACCCCTCCACTTT	CASSLIYGQRNSPLHF
TRBV4-1	TRBD2	.	TRBJ2-3	TGCGCCAGCAGCCAAGATTTTAGCGGGAGGGCCCCCACAGATACGCAGTATTTT	CASSQDFSGRAPTDTQYF
TRBV7-9	TRBD1	once	TRBJ1-4	TGTGCCAGCAGACAGGGGGCGGACGGTGAAAAACTGTTTTTT	CASRQGADGEKLFF
TRBV19	TRBD1	.	TRBJ1-2	TGTGCCAGTAGTGCGTCGACAGGGTTTGGCTACACCTTC	CASSASTGFGYTF
TRBV7-7	.	.	TRBJ2-2	TGTGCTAGCAGCTTGGTTGCTGGTAGCGGGGAGCTGTTTTTT	CASSLVAGSGELFF
TRBV10-1	.	.	TRBJ1-1	TGCGCCAGCAGACCCCGGAGACCTGAAGCTTTCTTT	CASRPRRPEAFF
TRBV10-2	TRBD1	.	TRBJ1-1	TGCGCCAGCAGTGAGCCGGGACAGGGGGCCTCCACTGAAGCTTTCTTT	CASSEPGQGASTEAFF
TRBV11-3	.	once	TRBJ2-1	TGTGCCAGCAGCTTGTTCCCGCGGGGCTACAATGAGCAGTTCTTC	CASSLFPRGYNEQFF
TRBV7-9	TRBD1	.	TRBJ1-1	TGTGCCAGCAGCCCCAGGGGGTCTGGCGGTGAAGCTTTCTTT	CASSPRGSGGEAFF
TRBV7-9	.	once	TRBJ2-5	TGTTCCAGCCTACAGGGCCAACTCCAAGAGACCCAGTACTTC	CSSLQGQLQETQYF
TRBV19	.	.	TRBJ1-1	TGTGCCAGTAGTATAGGGTCGGGTCTGAACACTGAAGCTTTCTTT	CASSIGSGLNTEAFF
TRBV19	.	.	TRBJ2-3	TGTGCCAGTAGTACCCCAGCAGATACGCAGTATTTT	CASSTPADTQYF
TRBV7-9	.	.	TRBJ2-5	TGTGCCAGCAGCTTAGAGATCTCGGGGGAGACCCAGTACTTC	CASSLEISGETQYF
TRBV27	.	.	TRBJ2-3	TGTGCCAGCAGTCCCGACAGGCAGGAATGGGATCCGCAGTATTTT	CASSPDRQEWDPQYF
TRBV18	TRBD1	few	TRBJ2-1	TGTGCCAGCTCACCTGGGGGACAGGCAGGCCCTGAGGAGCAGTTCTTC	CASSPGGQAGPEEQFF
TRBV5-1	.	.	TRBJ2-3	TGCGCCAGCAGCTTGGCTGTACAGGGTAGCACAGATACGCAGTATTTT	CASSLAVQGSTDTQYF